The 11 T cell receptor beta chains given below trace back to one sample, sequenced in a study of CD8+CD57+ T cells in acquired aplastic anemia. Genomic DNA was employed as the template in profiling TCR beta VDJ and CDR3. MiXCR was run by TCRdb on the reads, yielding one entry per CDR3 protein. Of around 190,000 distinct CDR3 sequences listed, roughly 50% are singletons. For sequencing, patients were chosen who had shown expansion of CD8+CD57+ cells by flow cytometry. The sequenced sample was sorted CD4+, CD8+, or CD8+CD57+ T cells (not recorded which) from PBMCs. The receptor source for this set is a human donor with aplastic anemia.

V usage is TRBV11-1 and J usage is TRBJ1-6; D gene ambiguous. Trimming stripped 1 base from V and 0 bases from J, with 7 bases between. CDR3 length: 16 residues. Germline lookup yields CDR1 SGHAT and CDR2 FQDESV (reference sequence). CDR3 sequence reads: CASSLVTDSYNSPLHF. Here the CDR3 DNA reads TGTGCCAGCAGCTTAGTCACGGACTCCTATAATTCACCCCTCCACTTT.

This clonotype was detected many times. The chain links TRBV10-3 to TRBJ2-7, with D perhaps TRBD2 (6 bases). Germline CDR1 reads ENHRY; CDR2 reads SYGVKD. The CDR3 is 16 residues long. Trimming took off 0 bases at V and 4 bases at J, with 16 bases between the two ends. This chain's CDR3 is CAISESGGVRAYEQYF. The CDR3 bases are TGTGCCATCAGTGAGTCGGGCGGGGTCAGGGCGTACGAGCAGTACTTC.

In its sample, this clonotype was seen a few times. The chain is built from TRBV10-3 and TRBJ2-7; 8 positions agree with TRBD2. Looked up from germline, CDR1 is ENHRY and CDR2 is SYGVKD. Unmatched junction bases numbered 8, after V lost 3 bases and J lost 4 bases. The CDR3 has 15 amino acids. CDR3 region: CAISESAGGSYEQYF. As DNA, the CDR3 is TGTGCCATCAGTGAATCCGCGGGGGGCAGTTACGAGCAGTACTTC.

This clonotype was found many times. The CDR3 reads CASSVEGRADTQYF. The CDR3 coding sequence is TGTGCCAGCAGCGTAGAGGGTAGAGCAGATACGCAGTATTTT. This chain uses TRBV9 with TRBJ2-3, with no clear D. With 0 bases removed from V and 4 bases from J, the gap between germline ends came to 9 bases. This CDR3 comprises 14 residues. The V gene's germline CDR1 is SGDLS and CDR2 YYNGEE.

The rearrangement links TRBV5-6 to TRBJ2-7; 7 bases are shared with TRBD1. The CDR3 is made up of 16 amino acids. The germline CDR1 and CDR2 sequences are SGHDT and YYEEEE. After removal of 0 bases from V and 2 bases from J, the junction contained 8 bases not matched to a gene. DNA for the CDR3: TGTGCCAGCAGCTTGGGTAGGCAGGGGGACGCCTACGAGCAGTACTTC. It encodes CASSLGRQGDAYEQYF.

The chain employs TRBV9 and TRBJ2-5; TRBD1 matches 7 bases. The germline V gene encodes CDR1 SGDLS and CDR2 YYNGEE. This CDR3 comprises 13 residues. With V trimmed by 3 bases and J by 9 bases, 8 bases remained unmatched. In DNA form, the CDR3 reads TGTGCCAGCAGCGGAGGGACAGCCGGGGCCCAGTACTTC. Translation: CASSGGTAGAQYF.

Many counts were recorded for this clonotype. The chain combines TRBV9 with TRBJ2-2; D is possibly TRBD1 (5 bases). The V end was cut by 6 bases, the J end by 2 bases, with 8 bases between. The CDR3 spans 13 residues. Germline V CDR1 and CDR2: SGDLS, YYNGEE. The CDR3 DNA reads TGTGCCAGCATGGGGCTTAACACCGGGGAGCTGTTTTTT. This gives the protein CASMGLNTGELFF.

The table lists this clonotype with a few counts. The V and J genes are TRBV19 and TRBJ2-1, with a possible D match to TRBD2 (6 bases). Between the trimmed V and J ends, which lost 2 bases and 8 bases, there was a span of 10 bases. The CDR3 has 13 amino acids. Germline CDR1 is LNHDA and CDR2 is SQIVND (reference sequence). This CDR3 is CASSIRGLDEQFF. As DNA, the CDR3 is TGTGCCAGTAGTATACGGGGGTTGGATGAGCAGTTCTTC.

This clonotype was detected only a few times. The chain employs TRBV6-5 and TRBJ1-1; D call uncertain. The V gene's germline CDR1 is MNHEY and CDR2 SVGAGI. CDR3 length equals 13 residues. Trimming removed 7 bases at V and 1 base at J, with 10 bases between. The CDR3 nucleotides are TGTGCCAGCACCGACTACAAGAACACTGAAGCTTTCTTT. Encoded protein: CASTDYKNTEAFF.

The genes are TRBV10-3 and TRBJ2-2; TRBD2 matches 10 bases. There are 15 residues in the CDR3. Germline CDR1 reads ENHRY; CDR2 reads SYGVKD. V shed 10 bases and J 2 bases; nucleotides not matched to a gene: 7. CDR3: CATTGLADNTGELFF. In nucleotides, the CDR3 is TGTGCCACCACTGGACTAGCGGATAACACCGGGGAGCTGTTTTTT.

Here the CDR3 DNA reads TGCAGTGCTAGACAGCAGCGGGGGGGCATCCTATACAATGAGCAGTTCTTC. Its protein product is CSARQQRGGILYNEQFF. The V call is TRBV20-1, the J call TRBJ2-1; the match to TRBD2 covers 10 bases. Looked up from germline, CDR1 is DFQATT and CDR2 is SNEGSKA (reference sequence). Germline trimming cut 2 bases from V and 4 bases from J; bases unmatched to any gene: 11. This CDR3 is 17 amino acids long.